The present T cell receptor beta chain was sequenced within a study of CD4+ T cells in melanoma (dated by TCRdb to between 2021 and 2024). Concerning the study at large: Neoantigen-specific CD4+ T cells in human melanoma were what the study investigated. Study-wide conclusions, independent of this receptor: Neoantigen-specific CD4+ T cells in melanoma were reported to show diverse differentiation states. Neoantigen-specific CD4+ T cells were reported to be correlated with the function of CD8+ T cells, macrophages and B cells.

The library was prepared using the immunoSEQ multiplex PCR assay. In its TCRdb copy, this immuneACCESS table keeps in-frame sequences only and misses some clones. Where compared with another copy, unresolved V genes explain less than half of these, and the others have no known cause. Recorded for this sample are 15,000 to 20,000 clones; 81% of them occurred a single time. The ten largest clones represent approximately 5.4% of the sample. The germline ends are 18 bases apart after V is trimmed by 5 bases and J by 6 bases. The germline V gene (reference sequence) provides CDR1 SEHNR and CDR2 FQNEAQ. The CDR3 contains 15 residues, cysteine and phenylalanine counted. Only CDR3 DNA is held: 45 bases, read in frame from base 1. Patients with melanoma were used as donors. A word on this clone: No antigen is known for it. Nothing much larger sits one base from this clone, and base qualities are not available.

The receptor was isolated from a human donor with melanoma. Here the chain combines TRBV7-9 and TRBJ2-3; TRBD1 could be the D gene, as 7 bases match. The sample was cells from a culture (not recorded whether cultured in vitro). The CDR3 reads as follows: CASSALTGTSDTQYF. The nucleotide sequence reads TGTGCCAGCAGCGCTCTGACAGGGACTTCTGATACGCAGTATTTT.